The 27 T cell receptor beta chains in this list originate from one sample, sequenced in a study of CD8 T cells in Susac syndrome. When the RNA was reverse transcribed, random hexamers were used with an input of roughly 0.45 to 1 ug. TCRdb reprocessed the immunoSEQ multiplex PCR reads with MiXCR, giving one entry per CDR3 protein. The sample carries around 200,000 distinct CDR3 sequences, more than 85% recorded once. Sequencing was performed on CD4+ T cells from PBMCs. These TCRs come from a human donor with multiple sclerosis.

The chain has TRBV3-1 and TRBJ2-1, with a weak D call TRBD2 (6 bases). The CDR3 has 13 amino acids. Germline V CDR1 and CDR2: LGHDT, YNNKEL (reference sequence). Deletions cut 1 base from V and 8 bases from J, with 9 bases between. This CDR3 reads CASSQATSHEQFF. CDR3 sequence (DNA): TGTGCCAGCAGCCAAGCAACTAGCCATGAGCAGTTCTTC.

CDR3 in DNA: TGTGCCAGCAGCCCCTGGCAGGGGACCTCATACGAGCAGTACTTC. Its protein is CASSPWQGTSYEQYF. The chain links TRBV7-9 to TRBJ2-7; D is perhaps TRBD1 (6 bases). With 5 bases removed from V and 4 bases from J, the gap between germline ends came to 18 bases. In germline, CDR1 is SEHNR, CDR2 FQNEAQ (reference sequence). This CDR3 region has 15 residues.

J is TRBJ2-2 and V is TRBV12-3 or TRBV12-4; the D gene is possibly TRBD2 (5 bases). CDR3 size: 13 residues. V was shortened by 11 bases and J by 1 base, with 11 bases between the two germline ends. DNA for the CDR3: TGTGCCCGCGGCGGGCTGAACACCGGGGAGCTGTTTTTT. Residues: CARGGLNTGELFF.

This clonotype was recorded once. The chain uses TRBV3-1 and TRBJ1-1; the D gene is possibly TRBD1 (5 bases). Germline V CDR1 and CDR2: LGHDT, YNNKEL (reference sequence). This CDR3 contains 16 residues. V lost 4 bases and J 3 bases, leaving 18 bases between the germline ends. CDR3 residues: CASSLVTKGRDTEAFF. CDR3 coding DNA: TGTGCCAGCAGCCTAGTAACCAAGGGGAGGGACACTGAAGCTTTCTTT.

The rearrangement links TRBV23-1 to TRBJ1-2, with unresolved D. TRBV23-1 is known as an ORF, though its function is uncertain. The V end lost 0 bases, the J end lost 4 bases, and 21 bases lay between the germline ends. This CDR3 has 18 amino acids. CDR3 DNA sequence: TGCGCCAGCAGTCAATCGTGGGCTTCTGAGGTCTACGGCTATGGCTACACCTTC. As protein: CASSQSWASEVYGYGYTF.

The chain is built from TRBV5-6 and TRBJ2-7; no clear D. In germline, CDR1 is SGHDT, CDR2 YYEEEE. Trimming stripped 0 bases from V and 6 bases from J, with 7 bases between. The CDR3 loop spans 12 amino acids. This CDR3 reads CASSLDAFEQYV. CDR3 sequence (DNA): TGTGCCAGCAGCTTGGATGCGTTCGAGCAGTACGTC.

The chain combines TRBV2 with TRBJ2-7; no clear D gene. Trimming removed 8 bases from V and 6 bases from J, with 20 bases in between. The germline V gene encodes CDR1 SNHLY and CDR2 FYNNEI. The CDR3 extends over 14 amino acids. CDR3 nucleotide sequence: TGTGCCAGCCTCACCTCATCAGTACGTGGCGAGCAGTACGTC. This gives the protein CASLTSSVRGEQYV.

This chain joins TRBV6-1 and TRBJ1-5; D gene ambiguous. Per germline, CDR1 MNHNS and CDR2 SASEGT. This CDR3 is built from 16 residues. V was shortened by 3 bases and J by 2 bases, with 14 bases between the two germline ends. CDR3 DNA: TGTGCCAGCAGTGACCAAGGCCCTTGGGGCAATCAGCCCCAGCATTTT. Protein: CASSDQGPWGNQPQHF.

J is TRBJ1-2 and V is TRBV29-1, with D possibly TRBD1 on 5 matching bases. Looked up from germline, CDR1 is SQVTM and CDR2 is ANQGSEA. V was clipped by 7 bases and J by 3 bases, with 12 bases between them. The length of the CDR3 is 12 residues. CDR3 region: CSGGHLDYGYTF. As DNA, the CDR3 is TGCAGCGGCGGACACCTTGACTATGGCTACACCTTC.

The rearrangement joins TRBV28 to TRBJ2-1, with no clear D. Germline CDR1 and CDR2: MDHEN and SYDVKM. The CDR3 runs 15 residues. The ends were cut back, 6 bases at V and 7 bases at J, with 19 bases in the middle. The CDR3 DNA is TGTGCCAGCAGGCCCTTAGGGCGGAGCCTAAATGAGCAGTTCTTC. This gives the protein CASRPLGRSLNEQFF.

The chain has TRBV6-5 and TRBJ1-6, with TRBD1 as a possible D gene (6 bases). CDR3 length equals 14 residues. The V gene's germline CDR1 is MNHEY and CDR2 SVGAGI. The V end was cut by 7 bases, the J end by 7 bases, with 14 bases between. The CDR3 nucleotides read TGTGCCAGCACCCGAGGGGGGCGGAATTCACCCCTCCACTTT. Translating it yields CASTRGGRNSPLHF.

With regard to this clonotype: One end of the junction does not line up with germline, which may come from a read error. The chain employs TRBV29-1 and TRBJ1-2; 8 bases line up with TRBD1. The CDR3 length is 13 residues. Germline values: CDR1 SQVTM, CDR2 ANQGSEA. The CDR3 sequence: CSVRGQGAGGCTF. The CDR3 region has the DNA TGCAGCGTGAGGGGTCAGGGGGCGGGTGGCTGCACCTTC.

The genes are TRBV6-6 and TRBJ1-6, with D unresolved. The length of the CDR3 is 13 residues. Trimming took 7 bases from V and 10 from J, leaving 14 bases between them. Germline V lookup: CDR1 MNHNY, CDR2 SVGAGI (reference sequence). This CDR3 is CASTPSDVSPLHF. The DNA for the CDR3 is TGTGCCAGCACCCCCTCCGACGTATCACCCCTCCACTTT.

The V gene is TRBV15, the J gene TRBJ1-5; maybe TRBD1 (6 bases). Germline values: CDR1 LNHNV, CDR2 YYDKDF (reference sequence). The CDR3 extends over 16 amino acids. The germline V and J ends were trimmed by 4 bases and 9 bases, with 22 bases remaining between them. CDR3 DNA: TGTGCCACCAGCACTCCGGGACACGGGGACGGTGGGCCCCAGCATTTT. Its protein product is CATSTPGHGDGGPQHF.

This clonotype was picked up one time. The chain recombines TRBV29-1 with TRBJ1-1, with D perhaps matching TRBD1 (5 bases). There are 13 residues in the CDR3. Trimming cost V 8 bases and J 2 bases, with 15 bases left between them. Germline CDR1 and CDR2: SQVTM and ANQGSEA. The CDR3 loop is CSYLKGTNTEAFF. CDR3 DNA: TGCAGCTACCTCAAAGGGACCAACACTGAAGCTTTCTTT.

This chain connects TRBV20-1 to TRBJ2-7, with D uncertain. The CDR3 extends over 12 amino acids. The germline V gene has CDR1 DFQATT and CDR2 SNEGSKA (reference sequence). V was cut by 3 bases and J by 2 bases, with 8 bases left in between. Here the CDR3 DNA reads TGCAGTGCTAGCCGGCAAACCTACGAGCAGTACTTC. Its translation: CSASRQTYEQYF.

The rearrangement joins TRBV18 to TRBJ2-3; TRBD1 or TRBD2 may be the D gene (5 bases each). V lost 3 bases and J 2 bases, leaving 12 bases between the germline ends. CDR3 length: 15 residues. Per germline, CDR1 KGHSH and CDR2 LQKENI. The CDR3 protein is CASSPGTGPTDTQYF. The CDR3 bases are TGTGCCAGCTCACCCGGGACCGGCCCCACAGATACGCAGTATTTT.

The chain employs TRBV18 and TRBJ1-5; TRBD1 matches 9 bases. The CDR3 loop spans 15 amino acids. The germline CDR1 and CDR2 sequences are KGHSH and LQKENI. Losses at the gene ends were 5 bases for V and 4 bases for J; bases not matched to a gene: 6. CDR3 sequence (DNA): TGTGCCAGCTCAGCGACAGGGGGTCAGAATCAGCCCCAGCATTTT. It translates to CASSATGGQNQPQHF.

The CDR3 DNA reads TGCAGCGTCGGACCCGGGACACACACAGATACGCAGTATTTT. Its protein product is CSVGPGTHTDTQYF. This sequence joins TRBV29-1 and TRBJ2-3, with D tentatively TRBD1 (6 bases). This CDR3 is built from 14 residues. The germline CDR1 and CDR2 sequences are SQVTM and ANQGSEA. With 6 bases removed from V and 2 bases from J, the gap between germline ends came to 15 bases.

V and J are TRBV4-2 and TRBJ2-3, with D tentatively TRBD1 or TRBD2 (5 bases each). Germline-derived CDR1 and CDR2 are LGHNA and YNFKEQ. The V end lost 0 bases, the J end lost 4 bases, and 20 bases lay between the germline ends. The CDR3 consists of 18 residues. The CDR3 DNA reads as TGTGCCAGCAGCCAAGACCGAGGGGCAGGAGGAGTGTCAGATACGCAGTATTTT. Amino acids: CASSQDRGAGGVSDTQYF.

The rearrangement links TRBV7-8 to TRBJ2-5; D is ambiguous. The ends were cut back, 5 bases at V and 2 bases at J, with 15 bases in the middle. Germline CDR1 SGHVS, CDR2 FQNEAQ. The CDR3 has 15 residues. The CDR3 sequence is CASSPTPTYQETQYF. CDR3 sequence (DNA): TGTGCCAGCAGCCCAACCCCGACGTATCAAGAGACCCAGTACTTC.

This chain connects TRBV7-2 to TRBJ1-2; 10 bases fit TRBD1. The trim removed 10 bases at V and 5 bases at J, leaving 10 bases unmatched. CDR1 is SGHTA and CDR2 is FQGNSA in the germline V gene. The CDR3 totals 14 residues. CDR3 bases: TGTGCCACATCTCCGGGACAGGGGTTATATGGCTACACCTTC. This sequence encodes CATSPGQGLYGYTF. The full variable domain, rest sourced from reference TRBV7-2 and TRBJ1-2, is GAGVSQSPSNKVTEKGKDVELRCDPISGHTALYWYRQSLGQGLEFLIYFQGNSAPDKSGLPSDRFSAERTGGSVSTLTIQRTQQEDSAVYLCATSPGQGLYGYTFGSGTRLTVV.

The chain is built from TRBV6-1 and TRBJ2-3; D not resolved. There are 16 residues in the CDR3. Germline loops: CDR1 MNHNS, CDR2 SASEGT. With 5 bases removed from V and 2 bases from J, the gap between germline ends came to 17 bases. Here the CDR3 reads CASSRLSNAITDTQYF. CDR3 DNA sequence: TGTGCCAGCAGTCGACTCTCCAATGCGATCACAGATACGCAGTATTTT.

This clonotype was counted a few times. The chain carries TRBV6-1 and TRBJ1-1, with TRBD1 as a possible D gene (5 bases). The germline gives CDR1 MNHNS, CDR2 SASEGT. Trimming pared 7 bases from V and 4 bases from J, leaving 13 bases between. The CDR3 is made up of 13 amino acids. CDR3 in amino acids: CASTTPQGTEAFF. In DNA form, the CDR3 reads TGTGCCAGCACTACGCCCCAGGGCACTGAAGCTTTCTTT.

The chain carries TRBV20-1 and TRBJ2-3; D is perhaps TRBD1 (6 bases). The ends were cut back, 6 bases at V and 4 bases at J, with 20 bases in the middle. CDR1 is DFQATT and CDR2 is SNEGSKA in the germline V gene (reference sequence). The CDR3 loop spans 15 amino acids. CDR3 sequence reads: CSAAHRAHGADTQYF. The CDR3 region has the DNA TGCAGTGCCGCCCACAGGGCCCACGGGGCAGATACGCAGTATTTT.

The CDR3 spells CASRRDRGTDTQYF. Here the CDR3 DNA reads TGTGCCAGTCGCCGGGACAGGGGGACAGATACGCAGTATTTT. The V gene is TRBV19, the J gene TRBJ2-3; 11 bases are shared with TRBD1. Germline CDR1 LNHDA, CDR2 SQIVND (reference sequence). J was trimmed by 3 bases and V by 8 bases; bases with no gene match: 4. The length of the CDR3 is 14 residues.

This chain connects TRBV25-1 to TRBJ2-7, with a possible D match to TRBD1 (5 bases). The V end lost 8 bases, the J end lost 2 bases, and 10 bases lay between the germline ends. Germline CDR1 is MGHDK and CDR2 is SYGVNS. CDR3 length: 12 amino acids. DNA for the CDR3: TGTGCCAGCCAAGGGGCAACCTACGAGCAGTACGTC. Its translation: CASQGATYEQYV.